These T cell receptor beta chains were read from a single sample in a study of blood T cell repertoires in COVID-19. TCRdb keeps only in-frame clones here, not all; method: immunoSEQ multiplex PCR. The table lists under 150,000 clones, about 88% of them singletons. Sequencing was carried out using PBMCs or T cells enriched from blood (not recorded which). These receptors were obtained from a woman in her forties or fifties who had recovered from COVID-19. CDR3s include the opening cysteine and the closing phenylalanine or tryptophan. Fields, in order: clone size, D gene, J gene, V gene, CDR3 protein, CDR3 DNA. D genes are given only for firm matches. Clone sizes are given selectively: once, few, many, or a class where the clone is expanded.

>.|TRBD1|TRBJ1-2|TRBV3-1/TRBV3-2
CASSQGGGTGDYTF
TGTGCCAGCAGCCAAGGTGGAGGCACAGGGGACTACACCTTC
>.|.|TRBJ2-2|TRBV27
CASSFRDRNTGELFF
TGTGCCAGCAGTTTTCGTGACAGAAACACCGGGGAGCTGTTTTTT
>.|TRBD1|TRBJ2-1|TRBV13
CASSPTPGQGWKFSYNEQFF
TGTGCCAGCAGCCCCACTCCGGGACAGGGCTGGAAGTTCTCCTACAATGAGCAGTTCTTC
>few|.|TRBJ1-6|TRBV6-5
CASSYDSSSYNSPLHF
TGTGCCAGCAGTTACGATAGCAGCTCCTATAATTCACCCCTCCACTTT
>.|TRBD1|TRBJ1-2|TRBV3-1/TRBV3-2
CASSQDRDRGRHGYTF
TGTGCCAGCAGCCAAGACCGGGACAGGGGAAGGCATGGCTACACCTTC
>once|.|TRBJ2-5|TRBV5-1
CASSFGGEETQYF
TGCGCCAGCAGCTTCGGGGGAGAAGAGACCCAGTACTTC
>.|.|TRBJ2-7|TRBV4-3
CASSQDFGGNDIEQYF
TGCGCCAGCAGCCAAGATTTCGGGGGAAACGATATCGAGCAGTACTTC
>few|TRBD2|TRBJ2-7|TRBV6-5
CASSKTSGSSYEQYF
TGTGCCAGCAGTAAGACTAGCGGATCTTCCTACGAGCAGTACTTC
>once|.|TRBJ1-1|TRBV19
CASSAQGQFTEAFF
TGTGCCAGTAGTGCTCAGGGTCAATTCACTGAAGCTTTCTTT
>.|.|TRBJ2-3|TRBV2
CASARGAEDTQYF
TGTGCCAGCGCTCGCGGGGCGGAAGATACGCAGTATTTT
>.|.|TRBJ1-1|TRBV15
CATSTGGTEAFF
TGTGCCACCAGCACCGGGGGCACTGAAGCTTTCTTT
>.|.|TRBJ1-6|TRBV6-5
CASSSGQSRGSPLHF
TGTGCCAGCAGTTCCGGACAGTCGAGAGGATCACCCCTCCACTTT
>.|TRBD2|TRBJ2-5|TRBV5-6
CASSLRGTSAETQYF
TGTGCCAGCAGCTTGCGAGGGACTAGCGCTGAGACCCAGTACTTC
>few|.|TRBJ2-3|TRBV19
CATTQSGGAGDTQYF
TGTGCCACGACCCAATCTGGGGGCGCAGGAGATACGCAGTATTTT
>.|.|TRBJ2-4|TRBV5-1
CASRSKHIQYF
TGCGCCAGCAGGTCAAAGCACATTCAGTACTTC
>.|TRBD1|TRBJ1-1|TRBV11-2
CASSFRQGSNTEAFF
TGTGCCAGCAGCTTCCGACAGGGCTCCAACACTGAAGCTTTCTTT
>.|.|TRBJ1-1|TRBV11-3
CASRPQGNTEAFF
TGTGCCAGCAGGCCACAGGGGAACACTGAAGCTTTCTTT
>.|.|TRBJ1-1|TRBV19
CASSYRVGTEAFF
TGTGCCAGTAGTTACAGGGTAGGGACTGAAGCTTTCTTT
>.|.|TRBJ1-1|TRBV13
CASSSGGTEAFF
TGTGCCAGCAGCTCCGGGGGAACTGAAGCTTTCTTT
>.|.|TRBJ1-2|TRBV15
CATSPRDTLRSYTF
TGTGCCACCAGCCCTCGGGACACTTTAAGGAGCTACACCTTC
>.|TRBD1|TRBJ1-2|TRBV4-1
CASSGIGQGDYYGYTF
TGCGCCAGCAGCGGAATCGGACAGGGGGATTACTATGGCTACACCTTC
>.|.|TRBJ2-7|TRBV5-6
CASSFGTSSEQYF
TGTGCCAGCAGCTTCGGGACATCCAGCGAGCAGTACTTC
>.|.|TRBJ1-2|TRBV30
CAWSERGSVF
TGTGCCTGGAGTGAAAGGGGATCCGTCTTC
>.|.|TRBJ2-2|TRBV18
CASSPPQGYNTGELFF
TGTGCCAGCTCACCACCACAGGGATATAACACCGGGGAGCTGTTTTTT
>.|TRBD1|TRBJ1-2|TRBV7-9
CASSRSGTDYGYTF
TGTGCCAGCAGCCGCTCGGGGACAGACTATGGCTACACCTTC
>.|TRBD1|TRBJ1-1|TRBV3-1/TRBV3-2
CASRLGAGTGNTEAFF
TGTGCCAGCAGGCTAGGCGCGGGGACAGGGAACACTGAAGCTTTCTTT
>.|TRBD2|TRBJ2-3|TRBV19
CASSIGLAGGSGADTQYF
TGTGCCAGTAGTATCGGTCTAGCGGGGGGATCCGGTGCAGATACGCAGTATTTT
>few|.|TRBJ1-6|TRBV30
CAWERGAVSPLHF
TGTGCCTGGGAGCGGGGGGCGGTTTCACCCCTCCACTTT
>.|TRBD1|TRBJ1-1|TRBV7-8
CASSAGQGYTEAFF
TGTGCCAGCAGCGCCGGACAGGGTTACACTGAAGCTTTCTTT
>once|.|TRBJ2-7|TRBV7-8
CASSPEVVFSYEQYF
TGTGCCAGCAGCCCCGAGGTAGTTTTCTCCTACGAGCAGTACTTC
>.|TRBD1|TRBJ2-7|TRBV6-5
CASSSPDRASFEQYF
TGTGCCAGCAGTTCCCCGGACAGGGCCTCCTTTGAGCAGTACTTC
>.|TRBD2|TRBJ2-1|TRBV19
CGLLAGYYNEQFF
TGTGGGCTACTAGCGGGGTACTACAATGAGCAGTTCTTC